This T cell receptor (beta chain) was identified in a study of CD8 T cells in Susac syndrome. The overall study: When their blood was taken, patients with Susac syndrome were therapy-naive, taking corticosteroids, or taking intravenous immunoglobulin alone. Points from the study as a whole: It was acknowledged in the study that the number of individuals who were included in its TCR sequencing and HLA analysis was relatively small.

Reverse transcription of roughly 0.5 to 1 ug RNA was carried out with random hexamers. TCR beta CDR3 was amplified by immunoSEQ multiplex PCR. This amplification extended across 54 Vbeta and 13 Jbeta segments. TCRdb recomputed calls from the immunoSEQ multiplex PCR reads with MiXCR, one row per CDR3 protein. The table has under 150,000 distinct CDR3 sequences, approximately 94% seen once. The authors negatively isolated CD8+ and CD4+ T cells and FACS-enriched TEMRA cells. The V and J ends lost 5 bases and 3 bases respectively, with 13 bases between them. The CDR3 contains 13 residues. Germline loops: CDR1 SQVTM, CDR2 ANQGSEA. This clonotype has a single count. Its antigen is not identified.

This chain connects TRBV29-1 to TRBJ2-5; D gene unclear. Sequenced sample: CD4+ T cells from PBMCs. This TCR derives from a human donor with Susac syndrome. The CDR3 region has the DNA TGCAGCGTTTCCCATACATCGAAAGAGACCCAGTACTTC. This gives the protein CSVSHTSKETQYF.